The next 30 T cell receptor beta chains were all read from a single sample in a study of blood T cell repertoires in COVID-19. Measured with immunoSEQ multiplex PCR; TCRdb has only the in-frame clones, and not every one. Here the sample spans some 23,000 clones, 87% being singletons. The sequencing sample was made of peripheral blood. The source of these receptors is a human donor with active COVID-19. The donor label of this sample is uncertain.

Remarks on this clone: An end of the junction differs from the germline gene, which may be a read error. CDR3 in DNA: TGTGCCAGCAGCTTAGCTCTAGGGAGAGGGACTGAAACTTTCTTT. Its translation: CASSLALGRGTETFF. The chain carries TRBV7-2 and TRBJ1-1, with a weak D call TRBD1 (5 bases). Germline loops: CDR1 SGHTA, CDR2 FQGNSA. The CDR3 covers 15 residues. The full variable domain, in which reference TRBV7-2 and TRBJ1-1 provide the parts outside the CDR3, is GAGVSQSPSNKVTEKGKDVELRCDPISGHTALYWYRQSLGQGLEFLIYFQGNSAPDKSGLPSDRFSAERTGGSVSTLTIQRTQQEDSAVYLCASSLALGRGTETFFGQGTRLTVV.

The gene calls are TRBV7-9 and TRBJ1-3; unclear D gene. The CDR3 is 12 residues long. Germline V gives CDR1 SEHNR, CDR2 FQNEAQ (reference sequence). The ends were cut back, 4 bases at V and 4 bases at J, with 5 bases in the middle. CDR3 region: CASSSRGNTIYF. CDR3 DNA: TGTGCCAGCAGCTCCAGGGGAAACACCATATATTTT. Looking up the rest from reference TRBV7-9 and TRBJ1-3 gives the full variable domain: DTGVSQNPRHKITKRGQNVTFRCDPISEHNRLYWYRQTLGQGPEFLTYFQNEAQLEKSRLLSDRFSAERPKGSFSTLEIQRTEQGDSAMYLCASSSRGNTIYFGEGSWLTVV.

This chain uses TRBV19 with TRBJ1-5; a weak D match, TRBD1 (6 bases). V was shortened by 2 bases and J by 7 bases, with 9 bases between the two germline ends. Per germline, CDR1 LNHDA and CDR2 SQIVND (reference sequence). The CDR3 runs 13 residues. CDR3 sequence reads: CASSINRAQPQHF. The DNA of the CDR3 is TGTGCCAGTAGTATAAACAGGGCCCAGCCCCAGCATTTT.

This clone was seen only a few times. The J gene is TRBJ2-3, the V gene TRBV5-8; possibly TRBD2 for D (5 bases). With 2 bases removed from V and 4 bases from J, the gap between germline ends came to 11 bases. The CDR3 runs 14 residues. The germline V gene has CDR1 SGHTS and CDR2 YDEGEE. The CDR3 DNA is TGTGCCAGCAGCTTTTCGGGGTGGGCAGATACGCAGTATTTT. This encodes CASSFSGWADTQYF.

The gene calls are TRBV12-5 and TRBJ2-7; D perhaps matches TRBD2 (5 bases). The CDR3 is made up of 16 amino acids. V lost 3 bases and J lost 5, with 20 bases in between. CDR1 and CDR2 from the germline V gene are LGHNT and FRNRAP. The chain's CDR3 is CASGFTIGLGAHEQYF. The CDR3 coding sequence is TGTGCTAGTGGTTTTACAATCGGACTTGGCGCCCACGAGCAGTACTTC.

The V gene is TRBV11-2, the J gene TRBJ2-7; the D is unclear. This CDR3 is built from 14 residues. Germline V gene lookup returns CDR1 SGHAT and CDR2 FQNNGV. The V end lost 3 bases, the J end lost 0 bases, and 9 bases lay between the germline ends. The CDR3 DNA reads TGTGCCAGCAGCTTTAGAGATTTCTCCTACGAGCAGTACTTC. Encoded protein: CASSFRDFSYEQYF.

The chain joins TRBV7-2 to TRBJ2-1; unclear D gene. From germline, CDR1 is SGHTA and CDR2 FQGNSA. The CDR3 runs to 13 residues. V was pared by 1 base and J by 5 bases, with 6 bases between. As DNA, the CDR3 is TGTGCCAGCAGCTTAGAGCGTGACAATGAGCAGTTCTTC. It is translated as CASSLERDNEQFF.

This chain uses TRBV29-1 with TRBJ2-1; 8 bases map to TRBD2. There are 14 residues in the CDR3. The germline gives CDR1 SQVTM, CDR2 ANQGSEA. V shed 6 bases, J shed 9 bases, and the junction held 13 bases outside the gene matches. This CDR3 is CSVNERETPSEQFF. CDR3 in DNA: TGCAGCGTGAATGAGCGGGAGACCCCCAGTGAGCAGTTCTTC.

J is TRBJ2-7 and V is TRBV5-4; the D gene is possibly TRBD2 (6 bases). Germline-derived CDR1 and CDR2 are SGHNT and YYREEE (reference sequence). The CDR3 is 14 amino acids. Trimming shortened V by 4 bases and J by 2 bases, and 13 bases separated the two germline ends. In DNA form, the CDR3 reads TGTGCCAGCAGCACCGTCGGGGGAACCTACGAGCAGTACTTC. Encoded protein: CASSTVGGTYEQYF. Using reference TRBV5-4 and TRBJ2-7 for the parts outside the CDR3, the full variable domain is ETGVTQSPTHLIKTRGQQVTLRCSSQSGHNTVSWYQQALGQGPQFIFQYYREEENGRGNFPPRFSGLQFPNYSSELNVNALELDDSALYLCASSTVGGTYEQYFGPGTRLTVT.

V is TRBV12-3 or TRBV12-4 and J is TRBJ2-3; D unresolved. The V gene lost 7 bases and the J gene lost 6 bases, with 8 bases spanning the gap. This CDR3 comprises 11 residues. The CDR3 sequence: CASTPLDTQYF. As DNA, the CDR3 is TGTGCCAGCACCCCGTTGGATACGCAGTATTTT.

This chain uses TRBV5-4 with TRBJ2-7; TRBD2 is a possible D gene (5 bases). The CDR3 is 15 residues long. The V gene's germline CDR1 is SGHNT and CDR2 YYREEE (reference sequence). V lost 0 bases to trimming and J lost 3 bases, with 13 bases between them. Here the CDR3 reads CASSLEVGLIYEQYF. DNA of the CDR3: TGTGCCAGCAGCTTGGAGGTCGGACTCATCTACGAGCAGTACTTC. Full variable domain (rest looked up from reference TRBV5-4 and TRBJ2-7): ETGVTQSPTHLIKTRGQQVTLRCSSQSGHNTVSWYQQALGQGPQFIFQYYREEENGRGNFPPRFSGLQFPNYSSELNVNALELDDSALYLCASSLEVGLIYEQYFGPGTRLTVT.

This chain connects TRBV9 to TRBJ2-3; 10 nucleotides line up with TRBD1. Germline values: CDR1 SGDLS, CDR2 YYNGEE. The CDR3 sequence is 16 residues long. With 3 bases clipped from V and 0 bases from J, the junction kept 4 bases outside the gene matches. CDR3 in amino acids: CASSAGGQGSTDTQYF. The CDR3 DNA follows: TGTGCCAGCAGCGCAGGGGGACAGGGGAGCACAGATACGCAGTATTTT.

The chain links TRBV7-3 to TRBJ2-2, with 10 bases matching TRBD2. This CDR3 has 16 residues. J was trimmed by 5 bases and V by 2 bases; bases with no gene match: 5. Germline CDR1 SGHTA, CDR2 FQGTGA. The CDR3 loop is CASSLGASGSTGELFF. The CDR3 DNA is TGTGCCAGCAGCTTAGGGGCTAGCGGGAGTACCGGGGAGCTGTTTTTT.

This chain links TRBV4-1 with TRBJ1-1; D is perhaps TRBD1 (6 bases). In germline, CDR1 is MGHRA, CDR2 YSYEKL. V dropped 0 bases and J dropped 1 base, with 9 bases sitting between them. This CDR3 has 15 amino acids. CDR3 sequence (DNA): TGCGCCAGCAGCCAAGAGGGGGCTTGGAACACTGAAGCTTTCTTT. It is translated as CASSQEGAWNTEAFF.

In this sample, this clone turned up once. The chain recombines TRBV30 with TRBJ1-1, with a possible D match to TRBD1 (5 bases). This CDR3 comprises 15 residues. V gave up 4 bases and J gave up 8 bases, with 23 bases separating them. Germline V gene sequence: CDR1 GTSNPN, CDR2 SVGIG (reference sequence). The CDR3 region is CAWTSDFRVGMEAFF. For the CDR3, the DNA is TGTGCCTGGACTTCGGATTTCAGGGTAGGCATGGAAGCTTTCTTT.

J is TRBJ2-5 and V is TRBV28, with 12 bases aligning to TRBD2. The junction had 7 bases not matched to a gene; V was cut back by 3 bases and J by 5 bases. Germline V lookup: CDR1 MDHEN, CDR2 SYDVKM. The CDR3 contains 16 residues. CDR3 sequence: CASSFGRTSGEETQYF. DNA of the CDR3: TGTGCCAGCAGTTTTGGTAGGACTAGCGGGGAGGAGACCCAGTACTTC. The variable domain in full, completed from reference TRBV28 and TRBJ2-5, reads DVKVTQSSRYLVKRTGEKVFLECVQDMDHENMFWYRQDPGLGLRLIYFSYDVKMKEKGDIPEGYSVSREKKERFSLILESASTNQTSMYLCASSFGRTSGEETQYFGPGTRLLVL.

V gene TRBV6-1 combines with J gene TRBJ1-1, with 10 bases lining up with TRBD1. V shed 2 bases, J shed 4 bases, and the junction held 1 base outside the gene matches. CDR3 length equals 14 residues. Germline lookup yields CDR1 MNHNS and CDR2 SASEGT. The DNA for the CDR3 is TGTGCCAGCAGTGAATGGACAGGGGGCACTGAAGCTTTCTTT. This sequence encodes CASSEWTGGTEAFF.

The sample holds one count of this clone. This CDR3 reads CASSHGASNSNQPQHF. CDR3 nucleotides: TGTGCCAGCAGCCATGGGGCAAGCAATAGCAATCAGCCCCAGCATTTT. V usage is TRBV3-1 (or the pseudogene TRBV3-2) and J usage is TRBJ1-5; tentatively, D is TRBD1 (5 bases). The germline V and J ends were trimmed by 3 bases and 0 bases, with 12 bases remaining between them. CDR1 is LGHDT and CDR2 is YNNKEL in the germline V gene (reference sequence). The CDR3 runs to 16 residues.

The CDR3 here is CASSLDSGSTDTQYF. CDR3 coding DNA: TGCGCCAGCAGCTTGGACAGCGGGAGCACAGATACGCAGTATTTT. The chain is built from TRBV5-1 and TRBJ2-3, with D possibly TRBD2 on 6 matching bases. Germline V CDR1 and CDR2: SGHRS, YFSETQ. Trimming pared 0 bases from V and 0 bases from J, leaving 8 bases between. This CDR3 is 15 amino acids long.

The chain carries TRBV9 and TRBJ2-1; 11 bases agree with TRBD2. Germline CDR1 reads SGDLS; CDR2 reads YYNGEE. V lost 4 bases, J lost 8 bases, and 5 bases stayed unmatched. CDR3 length equals 14 residues. CDR3 residues: CASSMGTSGDEQFF. In nucleotides, the CDR3 is TGTGCCAGCAGCATGGGGACTAGCGGTGATGAGCAGTTCTTC. The variable domain in full, completed from reference TRBV9 and TRBJ2-1, reads DSGVTQTPKHLITATGQRVTLRCSPRSGDLSVYWYQQSLDQGLQFLIQYYNGEERAKGNILERFSAQQFPDLHSELNLSSLELGDSALYFCASSMGTSGDEQFFGPGTRLTVL.

The V gene is TRBV5-6, the J gene TRBJ1-4; 9 bases fit TRBD1. The CDR3 runs to 16 residues. The trim removed 3 bases at V and 5 bases at J, leaving 8 bases unmatched. Per germline, CDR1 SGHDT and CDR2 YYEEEE. In nucleotides, the CDR3 is TGTGCCAGCAGCTGGTTCGTGGGACAGGGCAATGAAAAACTGTTTTTT. Protein: CASSWFVGQGNEKLFF.

This rearrangement joins TRBV5-6 to TRBJ2-7, with D possibly matching TRBD1 (5 bases). This CDR3 comprises 13 residues. V gave up 2 bases and J gave up 7 bases, with 13 bases separating them. The germline V gene encodes CDR1 SGHDT and CDR2 YYEEEE. The CDR3 spells CASSLPGSGEQYF. The DNA for the CDR3 is TGTGCCAGCAGCTTACCAGGGTCCGGTGAGCAGTACTTC.

This rearrangement joins TRBV19 to TRBJ2-1, with 16 bases lining up with TRBD2. The germline V gene has CDR1 LNHDA and CDR2 SQIVND (reference sequence). The CDR3 has 18 residues. With 3 bases clipped from V and 9 bases from J, the junction kept 11 bases outside the gene matches. CDR3: CASSIKGLAGGHSTEQFF. CDR3 nucleotide sequence: TGTGCCAGTAGTATTAAGGGACTAGCGGGAGGGCACTCAACTGAGCAGTTCTTC.

The chain joins TRBV19 to TRBJ2-7, with 7 bases that match TRBD2. V gave up 5 bases and J gave up 4 bases; unmatched junction bases: 14. Per the germline V gene, CDR1 is LNHDA and CDR2 is SQIVND (reference sequence). The CDR3 has 16 residues. CDR3 sequence reads: CASSPVRRGSGYEQYF. The DNA for the CDR3 is TGTGCCAGTAGTCCCGTTCGGCGGGGGTCGGGGTACGAGCAGTACTTC.

V gene TRBV4-2 combines with J gene TRBJ2-2; D is unclear. Germline V gene data show CDR1 as LGHNA and CDR2 as YNFKEQ. The CDR3 contains 14 residues. Trimming cost V 3 bases and J 6 bases, with 11 bases left between them. CDR3 residues: CASSHNIFSGELFF. The CDR3 DNA reads TGTGCCAGCAGCCATAACATCTTCTCCGGGGAGCTGTTTTTT.

The chain couples TRBV3-1 (or the pseudogene TRBV3-2) to TRBJ1-6; 7 positions match TRBD1. Looked up from germline, CDR1 is LGHDT and CDR2 is YNNKEL (reference sequence). The junction had 10 bases not matched to a gene; V was cut back by 4 bases and J by 7 bases. The CDR3 has 16 amino acids. The CDR3 DNA is TGTGCCAGCAGCCGAAGACAGGGCCAGGGGAATTCACCCCTCCACTTT. Translated: CASSRRQGQGNSPLHF.

CDR3 nucleotides: TGTGCCAGCATGGGGACTAGCGTTTCCTACGAGCAGTACTTC. Its translation: CASMGTSVSYEQYF. The genes are TRBV25-1 and TRBJ2-7; TRBD2 matches at 10 bases. Trimming cost V 7 bases and J 1 base; bases outside gene matches: 4. The CDR3 spans 14 residues. Germline loops: CDR1 MGHDK, CDR2 SYGVNS.

The V gene is TRBV9, the J gene TRBJ2-5, with 8 bases identical to TRBD2. Germline CDR1 SGDLS, CDR2 YYNGEE. V dropped 3 bases and J dropped 5; count of bases not matched to a gene: 9. The CDR3 is made up of 15 amino acids. CDR3 sequence (DNA): TGTGCCAGCAGCGCACTTACCAGCGGGAGTGAGACCCAGTACTTC. This codes for CASSALTSGSETQYF. The full variable domain, in which reference TRBV9 and TRBJ2-5 provide the parts outside the CDR3, is DSGVTQTPKHLITATGQRVTLRCSPRSGDLSVYWYQQSLDQGLQFLIQYYNGEERAKGNILERFSAQQFPDLHSELNLSSLELGDSALYFCASSALTSGSETQYFGPGTRLLVL.

This chain joins TRBV3-1 (or the pseudogene TRBV3-2) and TRBJ1-2; tentative D call: TRBD1 (5 bases). With 6 bases removed from V and 9 bases from J, the gap between germline ends came to 14 bases. The V gene's germline CDR1 is LGHDT and CDR2 YNNKEL (reference sequence). CDR3 length: 12 residues. The CDR3 nucleotides read TGTGCCAGCAGGTCCCAGGGTTACAGCTACACCTTC. Translated: CASRSQGYSYTF.

By sample share, this clone is medium-sized. J is TRBJ1-3 and V is TRBV4-3; TRBD1 might be the D (5 bases). Germline-derived CDR1 and CDR2 are LGHNA and YSLEER. This CDR3 is built from 15 residues. V was trimmed by 4 bases and J by 0 bases, leaving 10 bases between them. CDR3 residues: CASSLGHHSGNTIYF. DNA of the CDR3: TGCGCCAGCAGCCTCGGACACCACTCTGGAAACACCATATATTTT.